A selection of T cell receptor beta chains follows, all from one sample in a study of T-cell reconstitution after alpha-beta-depleted transplantation in children. TCRdb ran MiXCR on the PCR reads and lists one entry per CDR3 protein. The table records about 980,000 distinct CDR3 sequences, roughly 29% of them present only once. The specimen comprised PBMCs, mostly from graft donor cells, sampled 360 days after TCRalphabeta/CD19-depleted stem cell transplant. Receptor source: a boy younger than two who had a stem cell transplant for SCID, so the T cells may come from the graft donor. Each CDR3 is given with its conserved first and last residue. A D gene is named only where the DNA matches it firmly. Some rows have no size entry. The others give once, few or many, or a class for an expanded clone.

v_call,clone_size,d_call,j_call,cdr3_aa,cdr3_nt
TRBV4-1,.,TRBD2,TRBJ2-7,CASALRAGGPYEQYF,TGCGCCAGCGCCCTCCGAGCGGGGGGGCCCTACGAGCAGTACTTC
TRBV4-1,.,TRBD2,TRBJ2-3,CASSQARLAGGPVGTDTQYF,TGCGCCAGCAGCCAGGCAAGACTAGCGGGGGGGCCGGTAGGCACAGATACGCAGTATTTT
TRBV28,.,.,TRBJ2-5,CASTLHRSGETQYF,TGTGCCAGCACCCTCCACCGGAGTGGAGAGACCCAGTACTTC
TRBV7-8,.,.,TRBJ1-6,CASQMNPYNSPLHF,TGTGCCAGCCAGATGAACCCGTATAATTCACCCCTCCACTTT
TRBV28,many,.,TRBJ2-7,CASSPPGRSYEQYF,TGTGCCAGCAGCCCCCCGGGACGTTCCTACGAGCAGTACTTC
TRBV20-1,.,.,TRBJ1-2,CSARDPRVEIYGYTF,TGCAGTGCTAGAGATCCCAGAGTTGAGATCTATGGCTACACCTTC
TRBV5-1,.,.,TRBJ2-1,CASSLVDIYNEQFF,TGCGCCAGCAGCTTGGTTGACATCTACAATGAGCAGTTCTTC
TRBV2,.,TRBD1,TRBJ1-1,CASSSTGGDEAFF,TGTGCCAGCAGCTCGACAGGGGGCGATGAAGCTTTCTTT
TRBV7-8,.,.,TRBJ2-5,CASSLASLNSQYF,TGTGCCAGCAGCTTAGCGTCGTTGAATTCCCAGTACTTC
TRBV10-3,few,TRBD1,TRBJ2-7,CAISGQTGGTNSYEQYF,TGTGCCATCAGCGGCCAGACAGGGGGGACAAACTCCTACGAGCAGTACTTC
TRBV11-2,few,.,TRBJ2-3,CASSLLWGAGADTQYF,TGTGCCAGCAGCTTACTATGGGGGGCTGGCGCAGATACGCAGTATTTT
TRBV20-1,few,.,TRBJ1-5,CSAGYGEGNQPQHF,TGCAGTGCCGGCTATGGGGAGGGGAACCAGCCCCAGCATTTT
TRBV30,.,TRBD2,TRBJ2-7,CAWSKRGGLHEQYF,TGTGCCTGGAGTAAGCGGGGGGGCCTCCACGAGCAGTACTTC
TRBV6-1,.,.,TRBJ1-5,CASSEGGSGNQPQHF,TGTGCCAGCAGTGAAGGGGGTTCGGGCAATCAGCCCCAGCATTTT
TRBV2,once,.,TRBJ1-2,CASNGQGPANYGYTF,TGTGCCAGCAACGGACAAGGGCCAGCTAACTATGGCTACACCTTC
TRBV7-8,.,TRBD1,TRBJ2-1,CASSFNNDRDREFF,TGTGCCAGCAGCTTCAACAACGACCGGGACAGGGAGTTCTTC
TRBV28,.,.,TRBJ2-7,CASSFPGLIAYEQYF,TGTGCCAGCAGTTTCCCAGGGCTGATAGCCTACGAGCAGTACTTC
TRBV9,.,.,TRBJ2-5,CASSLGSPSRETQYF,TGTGCCAGCAGTCTCGGGAGCCCATCTAGGGAGACCCAGTACTTC
TRBV4-2,many,TRBD1,TRBJ2-5,CASSQDTGDGETQYF,TGTGCCAGCAGCCAAGATACAGGGGACGGAGAGACCCAGTACTTC
TRBV12-3/TRBV12-4,few,.,TRBJ1-4,CASSFLYMELFF,TGTGCCAGCAGTTTCCTGTACATGGAACTGTTTTTT
TRBV9,few,TRBD2,TRBJ2-7,CASSVGHGAGYEQYF,TGTGCCAGCAGCGTAGGGCACGGAGCGGGATACGAGCAGTACTTC
TRBV7-2,.,TRBD1,TRBJ1-1,CASSSWQGAEAFF,TGTGCCAGCAGCTCGTGGCAGGGGGCCGAAGCTTTCTTT
TRBV3-1,.,TRBD2,TRBJ2-3,CASSPAGRPLGTQYF,TGTGCCAGCAGCCCAGCGGGAAGGCCATTGGGTACGCAGTATTTT
TRBV5-1,.,.,TRBJ2-5,CASSLWQIEQETQYF,TGCGCCAGCAGCTTGTGGCAGATCGAGCAAGAGACCCAGTACTTC
TRBV28,.,.,TRBJ1-2,CASSLHGRRYGYTF,TGTGCCAGCAGTTTACACGGACGTCGCTATGGCTACACCTTC
TRBV29-1,.,.,TRBJ1-1,CSVVPVTGNTEAFF,TGCAGCGTTGTACCTGTGACAGGTAACACTGAAGCTTTCTTT
TRBV18,.,.,TRBJ1-5,CASSTSGRSNQPQHF,TGTGCCAGCTCAACCTCAGGGCGTAGCAATCAGCCCCAGCATTTT
TRBV20-1,few,TRBD1,TRBJ1-5,CSATGGLRDQPQHF,TGCAGCGCGACAGGGGGCTTACGGGATCAGCCCCAGCATTTT
TRBV5-6,.,.,TRBJ1-2,CASSLLRFGNYGYTF,TGTGCCAGCAGCTTGTTAAGGTTTGGTAACTATGGCTACACCTTC
TRBV5-1,.,TRBD1,TRBJ2-3,CASSPWDRGVDTQYF,TGCGCCAGCAGCCCCTGGGACAGGGGTGTAGATACGCAGTATTTT
TRBV20-1,few,.,TRBJ2-7,CSAREGSARAGEQYF,TGCAGTGCTAGAGAAGGGTCCGCCAGAGCAGGCGAGCAGTACTTC
TRBV5-1,.,.,TRBJ2-3,CASSLFVETNTQYF,TGCGCCAGCAGCTTGTTTGTCGAGACAAATACGCAGTATTTT
TRBV7-2,.,TRBD2,TRBJ2-3,CASSLGAGGRGDTQYF,TGTGCCAGCAGCTTAGGAGCGGGGGGTCGGGGAGATACGCAGTATTTT